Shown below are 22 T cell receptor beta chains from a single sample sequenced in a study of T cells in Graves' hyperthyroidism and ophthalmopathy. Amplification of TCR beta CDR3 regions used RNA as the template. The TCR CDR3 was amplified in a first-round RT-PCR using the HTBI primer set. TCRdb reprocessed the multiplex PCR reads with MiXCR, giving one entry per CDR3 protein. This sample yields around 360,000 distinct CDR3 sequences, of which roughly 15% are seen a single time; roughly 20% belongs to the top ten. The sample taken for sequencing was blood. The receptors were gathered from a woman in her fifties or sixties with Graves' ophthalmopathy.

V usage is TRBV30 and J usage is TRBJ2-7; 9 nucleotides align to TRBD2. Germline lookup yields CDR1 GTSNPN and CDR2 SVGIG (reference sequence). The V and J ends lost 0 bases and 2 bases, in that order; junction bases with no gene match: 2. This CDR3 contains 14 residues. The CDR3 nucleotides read TGTGCCTGGAGTGTCTCTAGCGGGGCCTACGAGCAGTACTTC. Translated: CAWSVSSGAYEQYF.

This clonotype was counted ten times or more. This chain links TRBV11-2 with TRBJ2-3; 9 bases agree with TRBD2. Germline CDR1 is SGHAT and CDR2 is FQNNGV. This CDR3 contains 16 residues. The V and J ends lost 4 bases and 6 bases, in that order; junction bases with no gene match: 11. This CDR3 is CASSSPSGRLGDTQYF. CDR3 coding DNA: TGTGCCAGCAGCTCCCCCAGCGGGAGGCTCGGGGATACGCAGTATTTT.

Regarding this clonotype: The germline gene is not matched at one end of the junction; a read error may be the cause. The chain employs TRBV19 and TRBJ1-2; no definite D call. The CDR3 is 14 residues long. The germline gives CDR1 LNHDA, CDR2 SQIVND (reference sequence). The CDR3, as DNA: TGTGCCGGTAGTCTGGACGGAGCTAACTATGGCTACACCTTC. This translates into CAGSLDGANYGYTF.

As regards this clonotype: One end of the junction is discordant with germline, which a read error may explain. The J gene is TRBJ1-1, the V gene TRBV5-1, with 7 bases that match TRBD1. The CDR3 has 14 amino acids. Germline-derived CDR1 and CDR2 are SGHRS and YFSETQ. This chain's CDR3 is CASSLRGRGTEALF. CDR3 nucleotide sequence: TGCGCCAGCAGCTTGAGGGGGCGGGGGACTGAAGCTCTCTTT.

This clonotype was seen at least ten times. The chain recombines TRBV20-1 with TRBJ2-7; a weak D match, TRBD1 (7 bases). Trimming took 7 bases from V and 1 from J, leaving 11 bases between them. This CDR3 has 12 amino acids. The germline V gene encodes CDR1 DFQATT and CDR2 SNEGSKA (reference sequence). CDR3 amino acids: CSVEGASYEQYF. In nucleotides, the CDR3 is TGCAGTGTGGAGGGGGCTTCCTACGAGCAGTACTTC.

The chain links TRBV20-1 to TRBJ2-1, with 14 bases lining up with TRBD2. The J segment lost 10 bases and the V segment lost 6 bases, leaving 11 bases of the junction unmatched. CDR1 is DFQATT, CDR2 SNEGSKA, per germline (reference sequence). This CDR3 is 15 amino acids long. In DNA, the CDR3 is TGCAGTGCACCACGGACTAGCGGGAGGCCCAACGAGCAGTTCTTC. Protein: CSAPRTSGRPNEQFF.

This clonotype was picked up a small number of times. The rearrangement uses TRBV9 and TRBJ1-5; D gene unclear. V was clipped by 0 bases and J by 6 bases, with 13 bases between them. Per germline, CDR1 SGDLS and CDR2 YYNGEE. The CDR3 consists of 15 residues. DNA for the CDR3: TGTGCCAGCAGCGTAGGCAACCTCGTCGGTCAGCCCCAGCATTTT. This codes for CASSVGNLVGQPQHF.

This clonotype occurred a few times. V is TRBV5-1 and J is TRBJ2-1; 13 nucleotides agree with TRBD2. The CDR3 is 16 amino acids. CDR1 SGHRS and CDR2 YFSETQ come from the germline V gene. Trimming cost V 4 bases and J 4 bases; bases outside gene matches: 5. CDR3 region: CASSGGLAGEYNEQFF. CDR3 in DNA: TGCGCCAGCAGCGGAGGACTAGCGGGGGAATACAATGAGCAGTTCTTC.

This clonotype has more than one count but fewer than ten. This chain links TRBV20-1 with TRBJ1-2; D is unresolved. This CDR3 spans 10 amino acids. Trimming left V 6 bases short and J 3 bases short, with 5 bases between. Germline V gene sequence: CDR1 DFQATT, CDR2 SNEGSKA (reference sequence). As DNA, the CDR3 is TGCAGTGCCGGGTACTATGGCTACACCTTC. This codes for CSAGYYGYTF.

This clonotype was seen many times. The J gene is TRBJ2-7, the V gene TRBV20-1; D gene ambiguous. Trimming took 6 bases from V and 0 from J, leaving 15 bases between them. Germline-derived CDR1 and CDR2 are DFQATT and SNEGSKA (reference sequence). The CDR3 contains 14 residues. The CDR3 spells CSAQSGSSSYEQYF. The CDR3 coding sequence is TGCAGTGCCCAATCCGGGTCTAGCTCCTACGAGCAGTACTTC.

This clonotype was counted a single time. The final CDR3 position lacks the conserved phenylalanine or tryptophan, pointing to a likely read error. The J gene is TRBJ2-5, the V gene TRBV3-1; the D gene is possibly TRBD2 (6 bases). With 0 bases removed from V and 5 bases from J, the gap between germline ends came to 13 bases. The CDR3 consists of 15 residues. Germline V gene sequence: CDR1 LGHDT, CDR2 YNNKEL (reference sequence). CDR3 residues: CASSQDTGRGETQYS. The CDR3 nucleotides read TGTGCCAGCAGCCAAGATACCGGACGGGGGGAGACCCAGTACTCC.

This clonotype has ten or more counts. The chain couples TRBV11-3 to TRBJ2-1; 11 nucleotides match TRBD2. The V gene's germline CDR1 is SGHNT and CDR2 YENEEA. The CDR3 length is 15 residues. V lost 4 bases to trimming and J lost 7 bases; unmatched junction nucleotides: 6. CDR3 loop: CASSSPTSGTNEQFF. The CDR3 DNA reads TGTGCCAGCAGCTCACCGACTAGCGGGACGAATGAGCAGTTCTTC.

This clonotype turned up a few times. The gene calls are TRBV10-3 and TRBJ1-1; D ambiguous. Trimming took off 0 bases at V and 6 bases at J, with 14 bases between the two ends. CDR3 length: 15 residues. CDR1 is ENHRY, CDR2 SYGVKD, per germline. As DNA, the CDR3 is TGTGCCATCAGTGAGTCCCGCTCTGGGCCGCCTGAAGCTTTCTTT. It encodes CAISESRSGPPEAFF.

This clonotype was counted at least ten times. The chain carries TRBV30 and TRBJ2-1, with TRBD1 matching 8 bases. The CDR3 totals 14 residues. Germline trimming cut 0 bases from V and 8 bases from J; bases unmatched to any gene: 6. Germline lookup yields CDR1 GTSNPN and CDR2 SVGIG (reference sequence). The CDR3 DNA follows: TGTGCCTGGAGTGTACTACCGGACAGGGATGAGCAGTTCTTC. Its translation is CAWSVLPDRDEQFF.

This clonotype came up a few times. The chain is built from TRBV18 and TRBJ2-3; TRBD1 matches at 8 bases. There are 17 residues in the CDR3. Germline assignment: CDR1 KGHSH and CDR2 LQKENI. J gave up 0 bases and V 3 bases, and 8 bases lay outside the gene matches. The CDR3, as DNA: TGTGCCAGCTCACCCCCCGCTTGGACAGGGAGCACAGATACGCAGTATTTT. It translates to CASSPPAWTGSTDTQYF.

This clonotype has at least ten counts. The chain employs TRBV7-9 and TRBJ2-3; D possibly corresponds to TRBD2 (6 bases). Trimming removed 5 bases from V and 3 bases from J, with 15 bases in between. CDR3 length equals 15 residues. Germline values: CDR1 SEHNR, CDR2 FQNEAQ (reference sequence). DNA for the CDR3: TGTGCCAGCAGCCCAAGACTAGAGCCTACAGATACGCAGTATTTT. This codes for CASSPRLEPTDTQYF. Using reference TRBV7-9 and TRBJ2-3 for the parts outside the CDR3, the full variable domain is DTGVSQNPRHKITKRGQNVTFRCDPISEHNRLYWYRQTLGQGPEFLTYFQNEAQLEKSRLLSDRFSAERPKGSFSTLEIQRTEQGDSAMYLCASSPRLEPTDTQYFGPGTRLTVL.

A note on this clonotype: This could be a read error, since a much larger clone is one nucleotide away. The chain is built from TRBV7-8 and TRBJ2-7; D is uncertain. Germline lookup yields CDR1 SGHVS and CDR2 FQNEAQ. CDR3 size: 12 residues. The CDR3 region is CVSSLGFYEQYF. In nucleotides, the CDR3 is TGTGTCAGCAGCTTAGGGTTTTACGAGCAGTACTTC.

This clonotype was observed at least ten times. The CDR3 DNA reads as TGTGCTAGTGGTTTGGTGGGGAGCGAACGGGGGTACAATGAGCAGTTCTTC. Its protein is CASGLVGSERGYNEQFF. The rearrangement links TRBV12-5 to TRBJ2-1; possibly TRBD2 for D (6 bases). The V end lost 0 bases, the J end lost 4 bases, and 16 bases lay between the germline ends. The CDR3 is 17 residues long. From germline, CDR1 is LGHNT and CDR2 FRNRAP.

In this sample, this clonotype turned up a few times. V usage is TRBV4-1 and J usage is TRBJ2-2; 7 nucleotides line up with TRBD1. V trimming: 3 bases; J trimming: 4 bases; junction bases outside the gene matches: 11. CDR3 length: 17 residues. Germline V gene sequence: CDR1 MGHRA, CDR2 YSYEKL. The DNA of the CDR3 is TGCGCCAGCAGCCACCTCCCGGGACAGAGGTCCACCGGGGAGCTGTTTTTT. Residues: CASSHLPGQRSTGELFF.

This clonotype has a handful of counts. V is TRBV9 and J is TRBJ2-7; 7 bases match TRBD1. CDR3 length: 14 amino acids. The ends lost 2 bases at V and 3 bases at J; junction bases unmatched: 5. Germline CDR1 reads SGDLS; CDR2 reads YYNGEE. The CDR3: CASSVGTEVYEQYF. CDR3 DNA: TGTGCCAGCAGCGTTGGGACAGAGGTCTACGAGCAGTACTTC.

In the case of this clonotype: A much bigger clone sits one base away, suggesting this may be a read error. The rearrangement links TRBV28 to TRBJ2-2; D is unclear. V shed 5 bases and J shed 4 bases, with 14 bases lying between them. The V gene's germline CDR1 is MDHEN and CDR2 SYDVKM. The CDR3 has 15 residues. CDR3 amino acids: CASSLPLGSTGELFF. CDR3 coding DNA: TGTGCCAGCAGTCTCCCCCTCGGTAGCACCGGGGAGCTGTTTTTT.

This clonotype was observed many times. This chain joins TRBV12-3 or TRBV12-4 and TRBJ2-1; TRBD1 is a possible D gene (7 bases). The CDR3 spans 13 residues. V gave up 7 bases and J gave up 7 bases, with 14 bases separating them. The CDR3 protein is CASTLQGRNEQFF. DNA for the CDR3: TGTGCCAGCACCTTACAGGGGAGGAATGAGCAGTTCTTC.